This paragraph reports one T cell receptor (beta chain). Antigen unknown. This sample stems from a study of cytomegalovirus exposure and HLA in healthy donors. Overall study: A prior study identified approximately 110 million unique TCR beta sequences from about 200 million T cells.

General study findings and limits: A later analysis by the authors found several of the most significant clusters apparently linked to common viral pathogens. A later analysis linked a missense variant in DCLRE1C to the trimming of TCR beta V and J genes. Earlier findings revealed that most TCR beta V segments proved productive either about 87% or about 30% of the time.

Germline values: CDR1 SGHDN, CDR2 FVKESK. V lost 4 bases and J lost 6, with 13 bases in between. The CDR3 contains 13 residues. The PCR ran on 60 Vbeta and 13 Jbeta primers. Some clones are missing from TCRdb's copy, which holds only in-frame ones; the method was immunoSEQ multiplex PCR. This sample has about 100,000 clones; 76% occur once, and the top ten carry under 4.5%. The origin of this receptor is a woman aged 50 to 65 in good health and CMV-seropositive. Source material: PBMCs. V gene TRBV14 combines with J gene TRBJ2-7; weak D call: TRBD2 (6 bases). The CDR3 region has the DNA TGTGCCAGCAGCCGGAGGGCGCTTGGCGAGCAGTACTTC. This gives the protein CASSRRALGEQYF.